Below, 9 T cell receptor beta chains from the same sample are listed, as sequenced in a study of T cell responses to AZD1222 COVID-19 vaccine. The repertoire was sequenced with immunoSEQ multiplex PCR; TCRdb's copy has only in-frame clones and lacks some. Of roughly 70,000 clones in the sample, 75% to 90% are singletons; the top ten hold about 14%. The source was peripheral blood, collected 28 days after the second AZD1222 dose. These receptors all come from an adult who received the AZD1222 COVID-19 vaccine.

This clone came up once. This chain uses TRBV3-1 (or the pseudogene TRBV3-2) with TRBJ2-3, with D unresolved. V was shortened by 4 bases and J by 6 bases, with 14 bases between the two germline ends. CDR1 is LGHDT, CDR2 YNNKEL, per germline (reference sequence). There are 14 residues in the CDR3. CDR3 in amino acids: CASSPSYMHDTQYF. CDR3 nucleotides: TGTGCCAGCAGCCCCAGTTACATGCATGATACGCAGTATTTT.

V gene TRBV19 combines with J gene TRBJ1-1, with 7 bases lining up with TRBD1. CDR3 length: 14 amino acids. V lost 3 bases to trimming and J lost 2 bases; unmatched junction nucleotides: 3. CDR1 and CDR2 from the germline V gene are LNHDA and SQIVND (reference sequence). DNA for the CDR3: TGTGCCAGTAGTATTAAGGGGGCAAACACTGAAGCTTTCTTT. Its translation: CASSIKGANTEAFF.

The genes are TRBV19 and TRBJ1-5; D is perhaps TRBD1 (6 bases). There are 17 residues in the CDR3. Trimming removed 6 bases from V and 1 base from J, with 19 bases in between. Germline CDR1 reads LNHDA; CDR2 reads SQIVND (reference sequence). The CDR3 DNA follows: TGTGCCAGTAGAACAGGGACGGCTCCTCTAAGCAATCAGCCCCAGCATTTT. Translation gives CASRTGTAPLSNQPQHF.

V gene TRBV7-2 combines with J gene TRBJ2-7, with D perhaps TRBD1 (6 bases). With 6 bases removed from V and 4 bases from J, the gap between germline ends came to 22 bases. Per germline, CDR1 SGHTA and CDR2 FQGNSA. CDR3 length: 16 residues. CDR3 region: CASRAYQGPRGYEQYF. DNA for the CDR3: TGTGCCAGCAGGGCGTACCAGGGGCCAAGGGGATACGAGCAGTACTTC. The full variable domain, rest sourced from reference TRBV7-2 and TRBJ2-7, is GAGVSQSPSNKVTEKGKDVELRCDPISGHTALYWYRQSLGQGLEFLIYFQGNSAPDKSGLPSDRFSAERTGGSVSTLTIQRTQQEDSAVYLCASRAYQGPRGYEQYFGPGTRLTVT.

CDR3 in DNA: TGTGCCAGCAGCTTAGCTAACCCGGGACTCCCCCGGGGCTACACCTTC. Its translation: CASSLANPGLPRGYTF. This chain connects TRBV7-8 to TRBJ1-2, with TRBD1 as a possible D gene (5 bases). V dropped 0 bases and J dropped 8 bases, with 19 bases sitting between them. Germline loops: CDR1 SGHVS, CDR2 FQNEAQ. CDR3 size: 16 residues.

This rearrangement joins TRBV10-1 to TRBJ2-2; 7 nucleotides agree with TRBD2. V gave up 6 bases and J gave up 3 bases; unmatched junction bases: 4. Germline CDR1 and CDR2: WNHNN and SYGVQD (reference sequence). The CDR3 consists of 14 residues. In DNA, the CDR3 is TGCGCCAGCAGGGAGGGACTATACACCGGGGAGCTGTTTTTT. This encodes CASREGLYTGELFF.

This sequence joins TRBV4-1 and TRBJ1-1; D is undetermined. The CDR3 spans 14 residues. Germline CDR1 is MGHRA and CDR2 is YSYEKL. Trimming left V 0 bases short and J 1 base short, with 6 bases between. CDR3 nucleotide sequence: TGCGCCAGCAGCCAAGACACAGCGAACACTGAAGCTTTCTTT. Amino acids: CASSQDTANTEAFF.

The gene calls are TRBV9 and TRBJ1-1; D may be TRBD1 (6 bases). Trimming stripped 3 bases from V and 6 bases from J, with 18 bases between. CDR1 and CDR2 (germline): SGDLS, YYNGEE. This CDR3 is built from 15 residues. CDR3 residues: CASSAMTGLYPEAFF. For the CDR3, the DNA is TGTGCCAGCAGCGCAATGACAGGCCTCTACCCTGAAGCTTTCTTT.

This chain uses TRBV7-8 with TRBJ1-3; D is possibly TRBD1 (5 bases). V was clipped by 4 bases and J by 2 bases, with 15 bases between them. The CDR3 contains 16 residues. The germline V gene encodes CDR1 SGHVS and CDR2 FQNEAQ. The DNA of the CDR3 is TGTGCCAGCAGCTCCAGGGTAGTTGGGCCTGGAAACACCATATATTTT. Translated: CASSSRVVGPGNTIYF.